A single sample gave rise to the 27 T cell receptor beta chains below, sequenced in a study of T cells in localized non-small cell lung cancer. The repertoire was sequenced with immunoSEQ multiplex PCR; TCRdb's copy has only in-frame clones and lacks some. Among roughly 16,000 clones listed, 70% to 90% were seen once. The sample consisted of peripheral blood, taken before any cancer treatment. The receptor source for this set is a male donor aged 60 or over with stage I lung adenocarcinoma.

V usage is TRBV28 and J usage is TRBJ1-4; 7 nucleotides align to TRBD1. The CDR3 is 14 residues long. Per germline, CDR1 MDHEN and CDR2 SYDVKM. J gave up 7 bases and V 3 bases, and 5 bases lay outside the gene matches. The CDR3 region has the DNA TGTGCCAGCAGTTTTGGGCAGGGGGGTGAAAAACTGTTTTTT. Translated: CASSFGQGGEKLFF.

The chain is built from TRBV4-1 and TRBJ2-5, with D tentatively TRBD1 or TRBD2 (5 bases each). V was trimmed by 2 bases and J by 6 bases, leaving 10 bases between them. The CDR3 consists of 13 residues. From germline, CDR1 is MGHRA and CDR2 YSYEKL. The CDR3: CASSQWDGQTQYF. CDR3 nucleotide sequence: TGCGCCAGCAGCCAATGGGACGGACAGACCCAGTACTTC.

This chain links TRBV6-1 with TRBJ2-4; the D is unclear. V lost 5 bases and J 8 bases, leaving 7 bases between the germline ends. Germline CDR1 and CDR2: MNHNS and SASEGT. CDR3 length equals 11 residues. CDR3 in DNA: TGTGCCAGCAGTCAAGGATACATTCAGTACTTC. Translating gives CASSQGYIQYF.

This chain links TRBV7-9 with TRBJ2-2; D is undetermined. CDR1 is SEHNR and CDR2 is FQNEAQ in the germline V gene (reference sequence). This CDR3 is 13 amino acids long. The germline V and J ends were trimmed by 1 base and 5 bases, with 5 bases remaining between them. Written as DNA, the CDR3 is TGTGCCAGCAGCTTAGACGGGACCGGGGAGCTGTTTTTT. This sequence encodes CASSLDGTGELFF.

The rearrangement uses TRBV7-2 and TRBJ1-4, with unresolved D. Germline V CDR1 and CDR2: SGHTA, FQGNSA. There are 16 residues in the CDR3. V shed 2 bases and J shed 1 base, with 11 bases lying between them. CDR3 DNA sequence: TGTGCCAGCAGCTTAAATTCCCCGGGAACTAATGAAAAACTGTTTTTT. Translating gives CASSLNSPGTNEKLFF. The whole variable domain, remainder taken from reference TRBV7-2 and TRBJ1-4, is GAGVSQSPSNKVTEKGKDVELRCDPISGHTALYWYRQSLGQGLEFLIYFQGNSAPDKSGLPSDRFSAERTGGSVSTLTIQRTQQEDSAVYLCASSLNSPGTNEKLFFGSGTQLSVL.

The chain uses TRBV28 and TRBJ2-1; the D call may be TRBD1 or TRBD2 (5 bases each). CDR1 and CDR2 from the germline V gene are MDHEN and SYDVKM. This CDR3 has 12 amino acids. The V end was cut by 6 bases, the J end by 7 bases, with 10 bases between. CDR3 region: CASRGVGNEQFF. CDR3 nucleotide sequence: TGTGCCAGCAGGGGGGTCGGTAATGAGCAGTTCTTC.

This sequence joins TRBV7-2 and TRBJ1-1; perhaps TRBD1 as D (5 bases). V dropped 6 bases and J dropped 1 base, with 18 bases sitting between them. The CDR3 has 16 residues. Germline V gene sequence: CDR1 SGHTA, CDR2 FQGNSA. The CDR3 bases are TGTGCCAGCAGTCCAGCAGACAAGGGGAAGAACACTGAAGCTTTCTTT. Its translation is CASSPADKGKNTEAFF.

This chain uses TRBV6-5 with TRBJ1-1; 9 bases map to TRBD1. Per germline, CDR1 MNHEY and CDR2 SVGAGI. There are 15 residues in the CDR3. With V trimmed by 5 bases and J by 3 bases, 7 bases remained unmatched. The CDR3 nucleotides read TGTGCCAGCAGTGGTTCGGGACAGGGATACACTGAAGCTTTCTTT. It encodes CASSGSGQGYTEAFF.

This chain joins TRBV2 and TRBJ1-5; D uncertain. The V gene lost 7 bases and the J gene lost 4 bases, with 11 bases spanning the gap. This CDR3 has 13 amino acids. Germline assignment: CDR1 SNHLY and CDR2 FYNNEI. This chain's CDR3 is CASTVDGNQPQHF. DNA of the CDR3: TGTGCCAGCACCGTGGACGGGAATCAGCCCCAGCATTTT.

V is TRBV11-2 and J is TRBJ2-7, with 7 bases identical to TRBD1. The J segment lost 6 bases and the V segment lost 5 bases, leaving 10 bases of the junction unmatched. The CDR3 consists of 14 residues. Germline V gene sequence: CDR1 SGHAT, CDR2 FQNNGV. The CDR3 loop is CASSQGQRTLEQYF. The CDR3 DNA sequence: TGTGCCAGCAGCCAGGGACAGAGAACCCTCGAGCAGTACTTC.

This chain uses TRBV6-5 with TRBJ1-6, with 7 bases that match TRBD1. The ends lost 6 bases at V and 7 bases at J; junction bases unmatched: 6. The CDR3 has 14 amino acids. Germline V CDR1 and CDR2: MNHEY, SVGAGI. CDR3 protein: CASSLDRRNSPLHF. CDR3 coding DNA: TGTGCCAGCAGCCTGGACAGGAGAAATTCACCCCTCCACTTT.

The rearrangement uses TRBV19 and TRBJ2-1, with 10 bases aligning to TRBD1. This CDR3 comprises 14 residues. From germline, CDR1 is LNHDA and CDR2 SQIVND (reference sequence). V shed 9 bases, J shed 8 bases, and the junction held 10 bases outside the gene matches. The CDR3 region is CASKTGGLSDEQFF. CDR3 DNA: TGTGCCAGCAAGACAGGGGGCTTGAGCGATGAGCAGTTCTTC.

This clone was detected once. The chain recombines TRBV7-2 with TRBJ1-6, with D maybe TRBD1 (6 bases). CDR1 is SGHTA, CDR2 FQGNSA, per germline. The CDR3 consists of 14 residues. Trimming pared 4 bases from V and 10 bases from J, leaving 14 bases between. CDR3 sequence (DNA): TGTGCCAGCAGCTCGGGGGGCTCGGGATCACCCCTCCACTTT. Translating gives CASSSGGSGSPLHF.

The genes are TRBV11-2 and TRBJ2-7; TRBD1 might be the D (6 bases). Germline lookup yields CDR1 SGHAT and CDR2 FQNNGV. The CDR3 consists of 14 residues. V lost 2 bases to trimming and J lost 0 bases, with 8 bases between them. This chain's CDR3 is CASSLQGYSYEQYF. The CDR3 nucleotides read TGTGCCAGCAGCTTACAGGGGTACTCCTACGAGCAGTACTTC.

The chain carries TRBV4-1 and TRBJ2-4, with D unresolved. The ends were cut back, 4 bases at V and 0 bases at J, with 10 bases in the middle. CDR1 is MGHRA and CDR2 is YSYEKL in the germline V gene. The CDR3 is made up of 15 amino acids. The CDR3 coding sequence is TGCGCCAGCAGCCCCCAGCCTCAAGCCAAAAACATTCAGTACTTC. This codes for CASSPQPQAKNIQYF.

This chain connects TRBV11-1 to TRBJ2-1; tentatively, D is TRBD2 (6 bases). The CDR3 sequence is 13 residues long. V dropped 3 bases and J dropped 3 bases, with 6 bases sitting between them. CDR1 is SGHAT and CDR2 is FQDESV in the germline V gene (reference sequence). The CDR3, as DNA: TGTGCCAGCAGCTTGGACTACTACAATGAGCAGTTCTTC. This encodes CASSLDYYNEQFF.

V and J are TRBV10-3 and TRBJ2-5; TRBD1 matches 7 bases. From germline, CDR1 is ENHRY and CDR2 SYGVKD. The CDR3 sequence is 14 residues long. V shed 3 bases, J shed 5 bases, and the junction held 6 bases outside the gene matches. CDR3 DNA: TGTGCCATCAGTGAAGGGGGCTCTTGGGAGACCCAGTACTTC. It is translated as CAISEGGSWETQYF.

This chain links TRBV5-1 with TRBJ2-3; possibly TRBD1 or TRBD2 for D (5 bases each). The ends were cut back, 5 bases at V and 5 bases at J, with 18 bases in the middle. The germline CDR1 and CDR2 sequences are SGHRS and YFSETQ. The CDR3 runs 15 residues. Here the CDR3 reads CASSRWDPPRDTQYF. DNA of the CDR3: TGCGCCAGCAGTAGGTGGGACCCCCCTCGAGATACGCAGTATTTT.

The chain recombines TRBV19 with TRBJ1-1, with D uncertain. This CDR3 comprises 14 residues. The V end lost 4 bases, the J end lost 8 bases, and 17 bases lay between the germline ends. Per germline, CDR1 LNHDA and CDR2 SQIVND (reference sequence). CDR3 sequence: CASSSRPDSGEAFF. The CDR3, as DNA: TGTGCCAGTAGTAGCCGGCCAGACTCGGGCGAAGCTTTCTTT.

V gene TRBV6-5 combines with J gene TRBJ1-3, with 7 bases that match TRBD1. Germline V lookup: CDR1 MNHEY, CDR2 SVGAGI. V was pared by 5 bases and J by 4 bases, with 2 bases of the junction left unmatched. The CDR3 has 13 residues. The CDR3 is CASSPDRGNTIYF. CDR3 bases: TGTGCCAGCAGTCCGGACAGGGGAAACACCATATATTTT.

This chain joins TRBV28 and TRBJ1-6, with a tentative D call TRBD1 (5 bases). Looked up from germline, CDR1 is MDHEN and CDR2 is SYDVKM. V was shortened by 4 bases and J by 6 bases, with 10 bases between the two germline ends. The CDR3 sequence is 14 residues long. The CDR3 DNA is TGTGCCAGCAGTTCAGGGCAGCCTAATTCACCCCTCCACTTT. Protein: CASSSGQPNSPLHF.

This clone showed up just once. The V call is TRBV27, the J call TRBJ2-2; D gene uncertain. Deletions cut 3 bases from V and 1 base from J, with 3 bases between. The germline V gene encodes CDR1 MNHEY and CDR2 SMNVEV (reference sequence). The CDR3 contains 13 residues. As DNA, the CDR3 is TGTGCCAGCAGTTTTCAGAACACCGGGGAGCTGTTTTTT. Amino acids: CASSFQNTGELFF.

This clone was observed a few times. CDR3 residues: CASSLRGADTQYF. The CDR3 DNA reads TGTGCCAGCAGCTTAAGGGGGGCCGATACGCAGTATTTT. The chain uses TRBV7-9 and TRBJ2-3; D may be TRBD1 or TRBD2 (6 bases each). V lost 2 bases to trimming and J lost 6 bases, with 9 bases between them. The CDR3 consists of 13 residues. Germline values: CDR1 SEHNR, CDR2 FQNEAQ (reference sequence).

This clone showed up just once. J is TRBJ1-3 and V is TRBV6-1; 7 bases align to TRBD1. V lost 6 bases, J lost 2 bases, and 4 bases stayed unmatched. CDR3 size: 14 residues. CDR1 is MNHNS and CDR2 is SASEGT in the germline V gene. The CDR3 region has the DNA TGTGCCAGCAGCCCCACAGGGGCTGGAAACACCATATATTTT. Protein: CASSPTGAGNTIYF.

The chain has TRBV14 and TRBJ2-3; D may be TRBD1 (5 bases). V lost 0 bases to trimming and J lost 8 bases, with 12 bases between them. Germline values: CDR1 SGHDN, CDR2 FVKESK. The CDR3 covers 14 residues. CDR3 sequence reads: CASSQDRGVRTQYF. The CDR3 DNA follows: TGTGCCAGCAGCCAAGATAGGGGTGTCCGTACGCAGTATTTT.

The chain is built from TRBV6-5 and TRBJ1-2, with D perhaps TRBD1 (6 bases). Per the germline V gene, CDR1 is MNHEY and CDR2 is SVGAGI. The CDR3 is 13 amino acids. Trimming pared 6 bases from V and 4 bases from J, leaving 12 bases between. The DNA for the CDR3 is TGTGCCAGCAGGGAACAGGGTGGCTATGGCTACACCTTC. As protein: CASREQGGYGYTF.

This chain connects TRBV5-1 to TRBJ1-1; 7 bases map to TRBD1. Germline loops: CDR1 SGHRS, CDR2 YFSETQ. CDR3 length: 15 residues. The trim removed 6 bases at V and 3 bases at J, leaving 11 bases unmatched. The CDR3 spells CASNLDRVADTEAFF. The CDR3 DNA is TGCGCCAGCAACTTAGACAGGGTAGCGGACACTGAAGCTTTCTTT. Complete variable domain (other parts from reference TRBV5-1 and TRBJ1-1): KAGVTQTPRYLIKTRGQQVTLSCSPISGHRSVSWYQQTPGQGLQFLFEYFSETQRNKGNFPGRFSGRQFSNSRSEMNVSTLELGDSALYLCASNLDRVADTEAFFGQGTRLTVV.